This T cell receptor beta chain was documented in a study of blood T cell repertoires in COVID-19. Data came from immunoSEQ multiplex PCR; TCRdb stores just in-frame clones and leaves some out. The sample contains fewer than 200,000 clones, approximately 85% of which appear only once. V shed 3 bases, J shed 2 bases, and the junction held 8 bases outside the gene matches. CDR1 LNHDA and CDR2 SQIVND come from the germline V gene (reference sequence). The CDR3 extends over 17 amino acids. Sequencing was done on a sample of peripheral blood. The rearrangement joins TRBV19 to TRBJ1-4, with 8 bases matching TRBD1. This clonotype originated in a woman between 45 and 60 years old with COVID-19, enrolled during active disease. The CDR3 DNA is TGTGCCAGTAGTATCACAGGGGGAGCGGCGACTAATGAAAAACTGTTTTTT. Residues: CASSITGGAATNEKLFF.